These 29 T cell receptor beta chains were sequenced from one sample in a study of shared clonotypes between healthy human individuals. Measured with immunoSEQ multiplex PCR; TCRdb has only the in-frame clones, and not every one. The profile shows around 990,000 clones, about 80% of them singletons. The sequenced material came from memory CD4+ T cells from PBMCs. Sample subset: CD45RA-negative fraction. Source of these receptors: a man aged 18 to 29 in good health. Some clones in this sample may be carry-over from other donors' samples.

Concerning this clone: Different DNA sequences within this sample yield the same CDR3. The V gene is TRBV19, the J gene TRBJ2-7, with unresolved D. V was trimmed by 5 bases and J by 0 bases, leaving 8 bases between them. Per the germline V gene, CDR1 is LNHDA and CDR2 is SQIVND (reference sequence). This CDR3 has 13 amino acids. CDR3 amino acids: CASSPNYSYEQYF. The DNA of the CDR3 is TGTGCCAGTAGTCCTAACTACTCCTACGAGCAGTACTTC. The variable domain in full, completed from reference TRBV19 and TRBJ2-7, reads DGGITQSPKYLFRKEGQNVTLSCEQNLNHDAMYWYRQDPGQGLRLIYYSQIVNDFQKGDIAEGYSVSREKKESFPLTVTSAQKNPTAFYLCASSPNYSYEQYFGPGTRLTVT.

The chain links TRBV7-6 to TRBJ2-1; 11 positions agree with TRBD2. The V gene's germline CDR1 is SGHVS and CDR2 FNYEAQ. V lost 1 base and J lost 8; bases outside the gene matches: 19. This CDR3 comprises 20 residues. The CDR3 spells CASSLGLAGPTLGEVYEQFF. CDR3 sequence (DNA): TGTGCCAGCAGCTTAGGACTAGCGGGACCTACGCTCGGAGAGGTATATGAGCAGTTCTTC.

This chain joins TRBV6-6 and TRBJ1-4; D not certain. V dropped 4 bases and J dropped 7 bases, with 13 bases sitting between them. The CDR3 consists of 14 residues. From germline, CDR1 is MNHNY and CDR2 SVGAGI (reference sequence). CDR3 sequence (DNA): TGTGCCAGCAGTTTCACTAGCAGAGGTGAAAAACTGTTTTTT. Translated: CASSFTSRGEKLFF.

This clone has a single count. Distinct nucleotide sequences in the sample also encode this CDR3. The rearrangement uses TRBV9 and TRBJ2-5, with a possible D match to TRBD1 (5 bases). Trimming stripped 1 base from V and 4 bases from J, with 14 bases between. CDR3 size: 15 residues. Germline CDR1 SGDLS, CDR2 YYNGEE. The CDR3 nucleotides are TGTGCCAGCAGCGTAACAGGCCGCAGTGGAGAGACCCAGTACTTC. Amino acids: CASSVTGRSGETQYF.

Many counts were recorded for this clone. The V call is TRBV4-2, the J call TRBJ1-1; D gene unclear. V lost 2 bases and J lost 7, with 11 bases in between. This CDR3 has 13 residues. Germline loops: CDR1 LGHNA, CDR2 YNFKEQ. As DNA, the CDR3 is TGTGCCAGCAGCCAAAAAGGTGCACTTGAAGCTTTCTTT. Its translation is CASSQKGALEAFF.

This clone was found many times. The gene calls are TRBV6-5 and TRBJ1-1; no definite D call. The length of the CDR3 is 14 residues. The germline V and J ends were trimmed by 0 bases and 1 base, with 6 bases remaining between them. Germline V gene lookup returns CDR1 MNHEY and CDR2 SVGAGI. CDR3 amino acids: CASSYSIRNTEAFF. For the CDR3, the DNA is TGTGCCAGCAGTTACTCAATTCGGAACACTGAAGCTTTCTTT.

About this clone: In the same sample, other DNA sequences code for this CDR3. The chain joins TRBV28 to TRBJ2-3; TRBD2 is a possible D gene (6 bases). CDR1 and CDR2 (germline): MDHEN, SYDVKM. The CDR3 spans 15 residues. V lost 3 bases and J 1 base, leaving 11 bases between the germline ends. CDR3 sequence: CASSLSGSGTDTQYF. CDR3 sequence (DNA): TGTGCCAGCAGTTTGTCCGGGAGCGGCACAGATACGCAGTATTTT.

This clone was observed a few times. The chain links TRBV10-2 to TRBJ1-2; 10 bases map to TRBD1. V trimming: 2 bases; J trimming: 6 bases; junction bases outside the gene matches: 0. The CDR3 sequence is 13 residues long. Looked up from germline, CDR1 is WSHSY and CDR2 is SAAADI. CDR3 nucleotides: TGCGCCAGCAGTGAGGGACAGGGGGATGGCTACACCTTC. Its translation is CASSEGQGDGYTF.

This CDR3 is CASSYRTGHPPYEQYF. CDR3 in DNA: TGTGCCAGCAGTTACCGAACAGGCCACCCCCCTTACGAGCAGTACTTC. The rearrangement joins TRBV6-5 to TRBJ2-7; D might be TRBD1 (5 bases). The CDR3 length is 16 residues. Germline V gene sequence: CDR1 MNHEY, CDR2 SVGAGI. Trimming pared 2 bases from V and 4 bases from J, leaving 18 bases between.

The chain uses TRBV6-1 and TRBJ1-2; D unresolved. The V end was cut by 4 bases, the J end by 2 bases, with 5 bases between. From germline, CDR1 is MNHNS and CDR2 SASEGT. The CDR3 consists of 12 residues. The CDR3 spells CASSVLNYGYTF. As DNA, the CDR3 is TGTGCCAGCAGTGTGCTAAACTATGGCTACACCTTC.

This chain joins TRBV2 and TRBJ1-1; no reliable D call. The ends were cut back, 2 bases at V and 5 bases at J, with 12 bases in the middle. This CDR3 has 14 residues. Germline V gene sequence: CDR1 SNHLY, CDR2 FYNNEI. The CDR3 bases are TGTGCCAGCAGTGAAACGGCGGCCGGGACTGAAGCTTTCTTT. It encodes CASSETAAGTEAFF.

V and J are TRBV27 and TRBJ1-5; D gene unclear. Trimming stripped 6 bases from V and 0 bases from J, with 9 bases between. CDR1 is MNHEY and CDR2 is SMNVEV in the germline V gene (reference sequence). This CDR3 comprises 14 residues. In DNA form, the CDR3 reads TGTGCCAGCAGCCCCTCTTATAGCAATCAGCCCCAGCATTTT. Translation gives CASSPSYSNQPQHF.

The V and J genes are TRBV4-1 and TRBJ2-2; D might be TRBD2 (5 bases). This CDR3 has 20 residues. The germline gives CDR1 MGHRA, CDR2 YSYEKL. The V and J ends lost 0 bases and 0 bases respectively, with 20 bases between them. CDR3 DNA sequence: TGCGCCAGCAGCCAAGATCCCACGGGATACGGAGGCCCGAACACCGGGGAGCTGTTTTTT. Encoded protein: CASSQDPTGYGGPNTGELFF.

This chain links TRBV7-2 with TRBJ2-7, with TRBD2 identical over 11 bases. The V gene's germline CDR1 is SGHTA and CDR2 FQGNSA. V was clipped by 4 bases and J by 0 bases; unmatched bases: 5. This CDR3 has 16 amino acids. CDR3 in amino acids: CASSSQGLADSYEQYF. The CDR3 DNA sequence: TGTGCCAGCAGCTCCCAGGGACTAGCGGACTCCTACGAGCAGTACTTC.

The chain has TRBV4-2 and TRBJ2-4, with 7 nucleotides matching TRBD1. This CDR3 contains 17 residues. V lost 1 base, J lost 0 bases, and 6 bases stayed unmatched. Germline V gene data show CDR1 as LGHNA and CDR2 as YNFKEQ. Here the CDR3 DNA reads TGTGCCAGCAGCCAAGTGGTGCAGGGGGTAGCCAAAAACATTCAGTACTTC. Translated, it gives CASSQVVQGVAKNIQYF.

The rearrangement uses TRBV28 and TRBJ1-3, with D uncertain. The CDR3 has 15 amino acids. V lost 6 bases to trimming and J lost 4 bases, with 16 bases between them. Germline values: CDR1 MDHEN, CDR2 SYDVKM. The CDR3 bases are TGTGCCAGCAGCCCTACGGGGAGGGAAGGAAACACCATATATTTT. The encoded protein is CASSPTGREGNTIYF.

The rearrangement uses TRBV5-4 and TRBJ2-5; the match to TRBD2 covers 13 bases. CDR3 size: 14 residues. Germline V gene data show CDR1 as SGHNT and CDR2 as YYREEE (reference sequence). Losses at the gene ends were 7 bases for V and 4 bases for J; bases not matched to a gene: 4. CDR3 amino acids: CASGGLAGPETQYF. CDR3 coding DNA: TGTGCCAGCGGGGGACTAGCGGGACCAGAGACCCAGTACTTC.

The V and J genes are TRBV9 and TRBJ2-2; the match to TRBD2 covers 10 bases. Trimming removed 4 bases from V and 6 bases from J; junction bases left unmatched: 9. Germline loops: CDR1 SGDLS, CDR2 YYNGEE. This CDR3 has 16 amino acids. Here the CDR3 reads CASSYGAGGRSGELFF. DNA for the CDR3: TGTGCCAGCAGCTACGGAGCGGGAGGGCGATCCGGGGAGCTGTTTTTT.

The chain employs TRBV7-8 and TRBJ2-5, with 10 positions matching TRBD2. Germline V lookup: CDR1 SGHVS, CDR2 FQNEAQ. Trimming removed 7 bases from V and 1 base from J; junction bases left unmatched: 15. The CDR3 is made up of 18 amino acids. CDR3 sequence reads: CASTRRRGLAELQETQYF. As DNA, the CDR3 is TGTGCCAGCACCCGGCGGCGAGGACTAGCGGAACTCCAAGAGACCCAGTACTTC.

This clone was counted between two and nine times. The CDR3 nucleotides read TGTGCCAGCAGTCCCCGGGGCGCGTATGGCTACACCTTC. It yields the protein CASSPRGAYGYTF. The chain recombines TRBV27 with TRBJ1-2, with TRBD1 as a possible D gene (5 bases). The CDR3 has 13 residues. CDR1 is MNHEY, CDR2 SMNVEV, per germline (reference sequence). With 5 bases removed from V and 5 bases from J, the gap between germline ends came to 12 bases.

The chain is built from TRBV29-1 and TRBJ1-1; D ambiguous. This CDR3 is built from 13 residues. CDR1 is SQVTM, CDR2 ANQGSEA, per germline. V gave up 3 bases and J gave up 6 bases, with 14 bases separating them. The CDR3 nucleotides read TGCAGCGTTGATGGTATCCCAGACGCTGAAGCTTTCTTT. Protein product: CSVDGIPDAEAFF.

The chain recombines TRBV4-2 with TRBJ2-1; possible D gene TRBD2, 5 bases. With 4 bases removed from V and 5 bases from J, the gap between germline ends came to 12 bases. This CDR3 has 14 amino acids. Germline-derived CDR1 and CDR2 are LGHNA and YNFKEQ. The CDR3 DNA reads TGTGCCAGCAGCCCTGTTATCGGGAACAATGAGCAGTTCTTC. Translating it yields CASSPVIGNNEQFF.

The chain joins TRBV7-6 to TRBJ1-6; TRBD1 agrees at 8 bases. The trim removed 5 bases at V and 0 bases at J, leaving 9 bases unmatched. The CDR3 sequence is 18 residues long. Looked up from germline, CDR1 is SGHVS and CDR2 is FNYEAQ. The CDR3 region has the DNA TGTGCCAGCAGCCAGGACAGGGCCTCAAGCTCCTATAATTCACCCCTCCACTTT. Protein product: CASSQDRASSSYNSPLHF. Using reference TRBV7-6 and TRBJ1-6 for the parts outside the CDR3, the full variable domain is GAGVSQSPRYKVTKRGQDVALRCDPISGHVSLYWYRQALGQGPEFLTYFNYEAQQDKSGLPNDRFSAERPEGSISTLTIQRTEQRDSAMYRCASSQDRASSSYNSPLHFGNGTRLTVT.

The V and J genes are TRBV18 and TRBJ1-3, with a tentative D call TRBD1 (5 bases). The germline V and J ends were trimmed by 0 bases and 4 bases, with 7 bases remaining between them. The germline CDR1 and CDR2 sequences are KGHSH and LQKENI. This CDR3 is built from 14 residues. The CDR3 spells CASSPPGVGNTIYF. DNA for the CDR3: TGTGCCAGCTCACCACCGGGGGTCGGAAACACCATATATTTT.

The chain carries TRBV5-1 and TRBJ2-7; 7 bases agree with TRBD1. The CDR3 contains 14 residues. V lost 3 bases, J lost 3 bases, and 6 bases stayed unmatched. From germline, CDR1 is SGHRS and CDR2 YFSETQ. CDR3 sequence reads: CASSSGTVGYEQYF. Here the CDR3 DNA reads TGCGCCAGCAGCTCCGGGACAGTGGGCTACGAGCAGTACTTC. Together with reference TRBV5-1 and TRBJ2-7, the CDR3 gives the full variable domain: KAGVTQTPRYLIKTRGQQVTLSCSPISGHRSVSWYQQTPGQGLQFLFEYFSETQRNKGNFPGRFSGRQFSNSRSEMNVSTLELGDSALYLCASSSGTVGYEQYFGPGTRLTVT.

The rearrangement uses TRBV7-8 and TRBJ1-1; D call uncertain. CDR1 and CDR2 from the germline V gene are SGHVS and FQNEAQ. This CDR3 has 16 residues. V lost 1 base and J lost 0, with 12 bases in between. CDR3 residues: CASSLEGLVMNTEAFF. DNA for the CDR3: TGTGCCAGCAGCTTAGAGGGTCTCGTAATGAACACTGAAGCTTTCTTT. Based on the CDR3 plus reference TRBV7-8 and TRBJ1-1, the full variable domain is GAGVSQSPRYKVAKRGQDVALRCDPISGHVSLFWYQQALGQGPEFLTYFQNEAQLDKSGLPSDRFFAERPEGSVSTLKIQRTQQEDSAVYLCASSLEGLVMNTEAFFGQGTRLTVV.

CDR3 coding DNA: TGTGCCAGCAGCTCCCGGGACATAAACATTCAGTACTTC. It specifies CASSSRDINIQYF. This chain connects TRBV5-4 to TRBJ2-4; perhaps TRBD1 as D (6 bases). This CDR3 has 13 residues. Germline V gives CDR1 SGHNT, CDR2 YYREEE (reference sequence). V lost 3 bases to trimming and J lost 6 bases, with 10 bases between them. The full variable domain, completed using reference TRBV5-4 and TRBJ2-4, is ETGVTQSPTHLIKTRGQQVTLRCSSQSGHNTVSWYQQALGQGPQFIFQYYREEENGRGNFPPRFSGLQFPNYSSELNVNALELDDSALYLCASSSRDINIQYFGAGTRLSVL.

Here the CDR3 reads CASSQGEGDWSSYNEQFF. CDR3 DNA: TGCGCCAGCAGCCAAGGGGAAGGGGACTGGAGCTCCTACAATGAGCAGTTCTTC. V usage is TRBV4-3 and J usage is TRBJ2-1; possible D gene TRBD2, 6 bases. This CDR3 is built from 18 residues. CDR1 and CDR2 from the germline V gene are LGHNA and YSLEER. V lost 1 base, J lost 0 bases, and 16 bases lay in between.

This chain uses TRBV7-2 with TRBJ2-3; TRBD1 agrees at 8 bases. Germline values: CDR1 SGHTA, CDR2 FQGNSA. There are 12 residues in the CDR3. V lost 5 bases and J lost 8; bases outside the gene matches: 3. CDR3 sequence: CASSPDRGTQYF. The CDR3 DNA follows: TGTGCCAGCAGCCCCGACAGGGGTACGCAGTATTTT.